The 6 T cell receptor beta chains in this list originate from one sample, sequenced in a study of monozygotic twins with inflammatory bowel disease. TCRdb re-called the 5' RACE reads and shows each CDR3 protein once, DNA omitted. The sample includes some 200,000 distinct CDR3 sequences. The sequenced material came from blood. The receptors were sampled from a human donor with ulcerative colitis or Crohn's disease, or a healthy co-twin of an affected twin (not recorded which).

V gene TRBV12-3 or TRBV12-4 combines with J gene TRBJ1-5; the D gene TCRdb calls, TRBD1, cannot be checked with no DNA. CDR3 size: 14 residues. The chain's CDR3 is CASSPQGAGQPQHF.

The chain couples TRBV5-1 to TRBJ2-7; lacking DNA, the TRBD1 call made by TCRdb goes unchecked. In germline, CDR1 is SGHRS, CDR2 YFSETQ. The CDR3 is 15 residues long. The CDR3 loop reads CASSLAGQGPYEQYF.

The V and J genes are TRBV12-3 or TRBV12-4 and TRBJ1-1; the D call of TRBD1 rests on TCRdb alone, since no DNA is present to check it. CDR3 length: 14 amino acids. The CDR3 is CASRPTGWGTEAFF.

The chain couples TRBV20-1 to TRBJ2-5; TCRdb proposes TRBD2, but this gene call is untestable without DNA. Germline CDR1 and CDR2: DFQATT and SNEGSKA (reference sequence). The length of the CDR3 is 15 residues. CDR3 amino acids: CSARAWRGGQETQYF.

This chain links TRBV5-1 with TRBJ2-7; TCRdb's D gene call, TRBD1, goes unchecked for lack of DNA. Germline loops: CDR1 SGHRS, CDR2 YFSETQ. The CDR3 totals 11 residues. The CDR3 spells CASGKGSEQYF.

This rearrangement joins TRBV3-1 to TRBJ2-3; TCRdb reports TRBD2, a call that lacks DNA to check it against. CDR3 length: 19 amino acids. Germline V gene lookup returns CDR1 LGHDT and CDR2 YNNKEL (reference sequence). CDR3 residues: CASSHPNDWSSLTTDTQYF.